This T cell receptor beta chain was retrieved from a study of blood T cell repertoires in COVID-19. Study in general: Samples came from the United States, Italy and Spain, spanning acute and convalescent COVID-19.

This CDR3 region has 16 residues. The V gene lost 1 base and the J gene lost 8 bases, with 15 bases spanning the gap. Germline values: CDR1 LGHDT, CDR2 YNNKEL (reference sequence). Per the authors' pipeline: Nucleated cell counts were estimated from reference gene primer amplification. Measured with immunoSEQ multiplex PCR; TCRdb has only the in-frame clones, and not every one. V, J and clone size are those of that table, while D and trimming were read from the DNA. The sample records approximately 240,000 clones, around 84% being singletons. The sequencing input was peripheral blood. V gene TRBV3-1 (or the pseudogene TRBV3-2) combines with J gene TRBJ1-6; D perhaps matches TRBD1 (5 bases). The TCR originated in a woman older than 75 with active or convalescent COVID-19. CDR3 region: CASSQAPVGGYSPLHF. Written as DNA, the CDR3 is TGTGCCAGCAGCCAAGCCCCCGTCGGGGGGTATTCACCCCTCCACTTT.